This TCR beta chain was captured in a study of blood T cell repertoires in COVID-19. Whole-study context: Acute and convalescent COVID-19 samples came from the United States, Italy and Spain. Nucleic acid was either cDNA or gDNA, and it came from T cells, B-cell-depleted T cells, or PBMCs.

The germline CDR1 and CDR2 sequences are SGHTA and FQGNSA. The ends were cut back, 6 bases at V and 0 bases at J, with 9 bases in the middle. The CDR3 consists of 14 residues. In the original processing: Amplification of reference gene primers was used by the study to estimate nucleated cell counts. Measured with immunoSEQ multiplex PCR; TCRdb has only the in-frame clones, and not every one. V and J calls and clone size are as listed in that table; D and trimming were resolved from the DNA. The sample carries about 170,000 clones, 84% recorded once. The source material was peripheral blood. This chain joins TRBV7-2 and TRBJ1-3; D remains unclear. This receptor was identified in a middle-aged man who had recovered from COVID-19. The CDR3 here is CASRPQSSGNTIYF. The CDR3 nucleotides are TGTGCCAGCAGACCACAGAGCTCTGGAAACACCATATATTTT.